The 14 T cell receptor beta chains in this list originate from one sample, sequenced in a study of cytotoxic CD8 clonotypes in ibrutinib-treated CLL. Here immunoSEQ multiplex PCR was the method, and the copy in TCRdb shows in-frame clones only, minus some. The table shows more than 85,000 clones, with approximately 71% occurring only once. Here the sequenced sample was PBMCs, taken after 24 months of ibrutinib treatment. The receptors were gathered from a human donor with chronic lymphocytic leukemia.

The sample holds one count of this clone. This chain links TRBV9 with TRBJ2-1; D remains ambiguous. Germline V lookup: CDR1 SGDLS, CDR2 YYNGEE. V shed 0 bases and J shed 9 bases, with 19 bases lying between them. The CDR3 runs 16 residues. DNA for the CDR3: TGTGCCAGCAGCGTAGATGGTAGCCCCCCTCCAAGTGAGCAGTTCTTC. This encodes CASSVDGSPPPSEQFF.

This clone was observed once. The J gene is TRBJ1-5, the V gene TRBV27; 7 nucleotides match TRBD1. The CDR3 is 14 amino acids. After removal of 5 bases from V and 4 bases from J, the junction contained 5 bases not matched to a gene. Germline V gene lookup returns CDR1 MNHEY and CDR2 SMNVEV (reference sequence). CDR3 amino acids: CASSTGTVNQPQHF. The CDR3 nucleotides read TGTGCCAGCAGTACCGGGACAGTAAATCAGCCCCAGCATTTT.

This chain connects TRBV5-1 to TRBJ2-3; D unclear. V lost 0 bases, J lost 2 bases, and 4 bases lay in between. The CDR3 is made up of 13 amino acids. From germline, CDR1 is SGHRS and CDR2 YFSETQ. Written as DNA, the CDR3 is TGCGCCAGCAGCTTGGGGGCCACAGATACGCAGTATTTT. Translated, it gives CASSLGATDTQYF.

V is TRBV6-6 and J is TRBJ2-7; 7 bases agree with TRBD1. The V gene end was trimmed by 2 bases and the J gene end by 2 bases; junction bases not matched to a gene: 3. The germline V gene has CDR1 MNHNY and CDR2 SVGAGI (reference sequence). The CDR3 has 14 amino acids. The chain's CDR3 is CASSYGDRAYEQYF. The CDR3 region has the DNA TGTGCCAGCAGTTACGGGGACAGAGCCTACGAGCAGTACTTC.

The rearrangement joins TRBV7-2 to TRBJ2-3; a possible D gene is TRBD2 (5 bases). This CDR3 is built from 17 residues. V was cut by 5 bases and J by 0 bases, with 18 bases left in between. The germline CDR1 and CDR2 sequences are SGHTA and FQGNSA. This CDR3 reads CASSLGVSPASTDTQYF. CDR3 DNA sequence: TGTGCCAGCAGCCTCGGGGTTTCCCCCGCTAGCACAGATACGCAGTATTTT.

This chain joins TRBV27 and TRBJ2-5; 7 nucleotides match TRBD2. CDR1 is MNHEY and CDR2 is SMNVEV in the germline V gene (reference sequence). The V gene end was trimmed by 2 bases and the J gene end by 4 bases; junction bases not matched to a gene: 1. The CDR3 is 13 residues long. The CDR3 loop is CASSLGGGETQYF. DNA for the CDR3: TGTGCCAGCAGTTTAGGGGGGGGAGAGACCCAGTACTTC.

The chain joins TRBV6-6 to TRBJ2-3; no clear D. Germline V lookup: CDR1 MNHNY, CDR2 SVGAGI (reference sequence). The CDR3 contains 12 residues. The V end was cut by 0 bases, the J end by 7 bases, with 5 bases between. CDR3 nucleotide sequence: TGTGCCAGCAGTTACTCTGGGAATACGCAGTATTTT. It encodes CASSYSGNTQYF.

The rearrangement links TRBV2 to TRBJ1-1; 7 bases fit TRBD1. The CDR3 consists of 13 residues. In germline, CDR1 is SNHLY, CDR2 FYNNEI. J was trimmed by 1 base and V by 10 bases; bases with no gene match: 6. As DNA, the CDR3 is TGTGCCAACCGACAGGGCGAGAACACTGAAGCTTTCTTT. This sequence encodes CANRQGENTEAFF.

The chain's CDR3 is CATSRDKGADTQYF. CDR3 DNA sequence: TGTGCCACCAGCAGAGATAAGGGGGCAGATACGCAGTATTTT. The chain recombines TRBV15 with TRBJ2-3, with D perhaps TRBD1 (6 bases). CDR3 length: 14 residues. V lost 0 bases to trimming and J lost 4 bases, with 8 bases between them. Per the germline V gene, CDR1 is LNHNV and CDR2 is YYDKDF (reference sequence).

CDR3 nucleotide sequence: TGTGCCACCAGCAGCGAGTACTCTGGGGCCAACGTCCTGACTTTC. This codes for CATSSEYSGANVLTF. The J gene is TRBJ2-6, the V gene TRBV15; D remains unclear. The CDR3 is made up of 15 amino acids. V was cut by 3 bases and J by 0 bases, with 6 bases left in between. Germline V gives CDR1 LNHNV, CDR2 YYDKDF (reference sequence). Drawing the rest from reference TRBV15 and TRBJ2-6, the complete variable domain is DAMVIQNPRYQVTQFGKPVTLSCSQTLNHNVMYWYQQKSSQAPKLLFHYYDKDFNNEADTPDNFQSRRPNTSFCFLDIRSPGLGDTAMYLCATSSEYSGANVLTFGAGSRLTVL.

The chain joins TRBV27 to TRBJ2-2; 7 positions match TRBD1. Germline V lookup: CDR1 MNHEY, CDR2 SMNVEV (reference sequence). There are 15 residues in the CDR3. The ends lost 5 bases at V and 4 bases at J; junction bases unmatched: 7. The chain's CDR3 is CASSRQGLFTGELFF. The CDR3 DNA reads TGTGCCAGCAGTAGACAGGGCCTTTTCACCGGGGAGCTGTTTTTT.

The J gene is TRBJ1-6, the V gene TRBV5-6; 8 bases match TRBD1. Germline CDR1 SGHDT, CDR2 YYEEEE. This CDR3 region has 15 residues. V shed 0 bases, J shed 6 bases, and the junction held 2 bases outside the gene matches. In DNA, the CDR3 is TGTGCCAGCAGCTTGGCCGACAGGGGTAATTCACCCCTCCACTTT. The encoded protein is CASSLADRGNSPLHF. The full variable domain, in which reference TRBV5-6 and TRBJ1-6 provide the parts outside the CDR3, is DAGVTQSPTHLIKTRGQQVTLRCSPKSGHDTVSWYQQALGQGPQFIFQYYEEEERQRGNFPDRFSGHQFPNYSSELNVNALLLGDSALYLCASSLADRGNSPLHFGNGTRLTVT.

The rearrangement uses TRBV6-4 and TRBJ2-3, with D possibly being TRBD2 (6 bases). Trimming shortened V by 4 bases and J by 5 bases, and 13 bases separated the two germline ends. There are 14 residues in the CDR3. Germline assignment: CDR1 MRHNA and CDR2 SNTAGT. The CDR3 coding sequence is TGTGCCAGCAGTGTTTTCGCAGCGGGAGATACGCAGTATTTT. Its protein is CASSVFAAGDTQYF.

The CDR3 reads CASSLAGTRRLDEQYF. The DNA of the CDR3 is TGTGCCAGCAGCTTAGCCGGGACTAGGCGGCTGGACGAGCAGTACTTC. The chain links TRBV7-9 to TRBJ2-7; TRBD2 matches at 8 bases. The V and J ends lost 0 bases and 5 bases, in that order; junction bases with no gene match: 9. This CDR3 comprises 16 residues. The germline CDR1 and CDR2 sequences are SEHNR and FQNEAQ (reference sequence). Using reference TRBV7-9 and TRBJ2-7 for the parts outside the CDR3, the full variable domain is DTGVSQNPRHKITKRGQNVTFRCDPISEHNRLYWYRQTLGQGPEFLTYFQNEAQLEKSRLLSDRFSAERPKGSFSTLEIQRTEQGDSAMYLCASSLAGTRRLDEQYFGPGTRLTVT.